The entry below gives a single T cell receptor (beta chain) sequence along with its context. Profiled with immunoSEQ multiplex PCR; TCRdb holds only in-frame clones, not every one. Among about 80,000 clones, about 92% were seen once, and the ten largest hold under 1.5%. The data belong to a study of T cell changes during pregnancy in multiple sclerosis. Looked up from germline, CDR1 is SNHLY and CDR2 is FYNNEI. The CDR3 is 16 residues long. Trimming pared 5 bases from V and 0 bases from J, leaving 14 bases between. This receptor was taken from a female donor with multiple sclerosis, enrolled in a pregnancy study. The chain employs TRBV2 and TRBJ1-5; D is possibly TRBD1 (5 bases). Here the sequenced sample was peripheral blood, taken before pregnancy. The CDR3 coding sequence is TGTGCCAGCAGTTCCACCCGGGGGTTTAGCAATCAGCCCCAGCATTTT. Translated, it gives CASSSTRGFSNQPQHF.